The 27 T cell receptor beta chains given below trace back to one sample, sequenced in a study of radiotherapy plus CTLA-4 blockade in lung cancer. TCRdb's copy holds only in-frame clones and misses some; the assay was immunoSEQ multiplex PCR. Among 90,000 to 100,000 clones listed, around 74% were seen once. The sample in question was peripheral blood, obtained from a patient treated with radiotherapy plus ipilimumab. Receptor source: a human donor with non-small cell lung cancer who had a partial response to radiotherapy plus ipilimumab. Some clones in this sample may be carry-over from other donors' samples.

The chain employs TRBV5-4 and TRBJ2-2; 7 bases map to TRBD2. J lost 8 bases, V lost 2 bases, and 6 bases had no gene match. The V gene's germline CDR1 is SGHNT and CDR2 YYREEE (reference sequence). The CDR3 runs 14 residues. The CDR3 loop is CASSFLAAGGELFF. DNA for the CDR3: TGTGCCAGCAGCTTTCTAGCGGCGGGTGGGGAGCTGTTTTTT.

The chain links TRBV18 to TRBJ2-3, with a tentative D call TRBD2 (6 bases). Trimming removed 4 bases from V and 3 bases from J, with 8 bases in between. The germline CDR1 and CDR2 sequences are KGHSH and LQKENI. The CDR3 has 13 residues. CDR3 in DNA: TGTGCCAGCTCACGACTAGAAACAGATACGCAGTATTTT. This codes for CASSRLETDTQYF.

V and J are TRBV11-3 and TRBJ1-1, with TRBD1 identical over 7 bases. Germline V gene data show CDR1 as SGHNT and CDR2 as YENEEA. V shed 2 bases and J 4 bases; nucleotides not matched to a gene: 4. The CDR3 has 14 residues. CDR3 in DNA: TGTGCCAGCAGCTTATCAGGGGGTGGCACTGAAGCTTTCTTT. Protein product: CASSLSGGGTEAFF. Filled out from reference TRBV11-3 and TRBJ1-1, the complete variable domain reads EAGVVQSPRYKIIEKKQPVAFWCNPISGHNTLYWYLQNLGQGPELLIRYENEEAVDDSQLPKDRFSAERLKGVDSTLKIQPAELGDSAVYLCASSLSGGGTEAFFGQGTRLTVV.

This chain connects TRBV5-5 to TRBJ2-7; tentatively, D is TRBD1 (6 bases). Germline values: CDR1 SGHKS, CDR2 YYEKEE (reference sequence). The V gene lost 0 bases and the J gene lost 3 bases, with 13 bases spanning the gap. The CDR3 sequence is 15 residues long. The CDR3 DNA reads TGTGCCAGCAGCTTGGCCTCGGACAGAGTCTACGAGCAGTACTTC. It yields the protein CASSLASDRVYEQYF.

V is TRBV27 and J is TRBJ2-1, with 8 bases aligning to TRBD1. Germline assignment: CDR1 MNHEY and CDR2 SMNVEV (reference sequence). J gave up 14 bases and V 3 bases, and 12 bases lay outside the gene matches. There are 14 residues in the CDR3. CDR3 DNA sequence: TGTGCCAGCAGTTTCAGGGCAAGGACAGGGATCGAGTTCTTC. Residues: CASSFRARTGIEFF.

The chain uses TRBV5-5 and TRBJ1-3; TRBD1 is a possible D gene (5 bases). The CDR3 contains 15 residues. The germline CDR1 and CDR2 sequences are SGHKS and YYEKEE (reference sequence). Trimming cost V 6 bases and J 0 bases, with 13 bases left between them. The CDR3 region is CASTKTVSSGNTIYF. The CDR3 nucleotides read TGTGCCAGCACCAAGACAGTCAGCTCTGGAAACACCATATATTTT.

The V call is TRBV14, the J call TRBJ1-6; D gene ambiguous. V lost 0 bases, J lost 7 bases, and 7 bases lay in between. The CDR3 runs 14 residues. Germline V gene data show CDR1 as SGHDN and CDR2 as FVKESK. The CDR3 sequence: CASSQERVNSPLHF. DNA for the CDR3: TGTGCCAGCAGCCAAGAGCGAGTAAATTCACCCCTCCACTTT.

CDR3 DNA sequence: TGTGCCTGGAGGCCGGGACACGGGGTGAGGGAGCAGTACTTC. Amino acid sequence: CAWRPGHGVREQYF. The chain couples TRBV30 to TRBJ2-7, with a weak D call TRBD1 (6 bases). V dropped 3 bases and J dropped 7 bases, with 19 bases sitting between them. This CDR3 is built from 14 residues. Germline CDR1 is GTSNPN and CDR2 is SVGIG (reference sequence).

The V and J genes are TRBV16 and TRBJ2-3, with TRBD2 matching 8 bases. The CDR3 is 16 amino acids. Germline CDR1 is KGHSY and CDR2 is FQNENV. The V segment lost 4 bases and the J segment 2 bases; nucleotides outside the gene matches: 8. CDR3 sequence: CASSRPGLGFTDTQYF. CDR3 nucleotides: TGTGCCAGCAGCCGACCGGGACTAGGATTCACAGATACGCAGTATTTT.

The chain combines TRBV18 with TRBJ2-3, with D perhaps matching TRBD2 (6 bases). The CDR3 consists of 17 residues. Trimming cost V 0 bases and J 0 bases, with 13 bases left between them. CDR1 is KGHSH and CDR2 is LQKENI in the germline V gene. The CDR3 nucleotides read TGTGCCAGCTCACCACCGGGTTGGCGGGGAAGCACAGATACGCAGTATTTT. This encodes CASSPPGWRGSTDTQYF.

The chain has TRBV28 and TRBJ2-1; 10 positions agree with TRBD2. V dropped 4 bases and J dropped 9; count of bases not matched to a gene: 6. CDR1 and CDR2 from the germline V gene are MDHEN and SYDVKM. CDR3 size: 14 residues. In DNA form, the CDR3 reads TGTGCCAGCAGTTCCCTAGCGGGAGTGAGTGAGCAGTTCTTC. Translated: CASSSLAGVSEQFF. The full variable domain, with the rest looked up from reference TRBV28 and TRBJ2-1, is DVKVTQSSRYLVKRTGEKVFLECVQDMDHENMFWYRQDPGLGLRLIYFSYDVKMKEKGDIPEGYSVSREKKERFSLILESASTNQTSMYLCASSSLAGVSEQFFGPGTRLTVL.

There are a few counts of this clone. As DNA, the CDR3 is TGTGCCAGCAGGCGGGCCGGGACTAGATTCGGCAATGAGCAGTTCTTC. This gives the protein CASRRAGTRFGNEQFF. The chain is built from TRBV28 and TRBJ2-1; the match to TRBD2 covers 8 bases. J gave up 6 bases and V 6 bases, and 13 bases lay outside the gene matches. Germline-derived CDR1 and CDR2 are MDHEN and SYDVKM. The CDR3 sequence is 16 residues long.

The chain is built from TRBV6-5 and TRBJ2-5, with 8 bases fitting TRBD1. The CDR3 is 13 amino acids. The V gene's germline CDR1 is MNHEY and CDR2 SVGAGI. With V trimmed by 5 bases and J by 5 bases, 4 bases remained unmatched. DNA of the CDR3: TGTGCCAGCAGTCGGGACAGGCGGGAGACCCAGTACTTC. Translated, it gives CASSRDRRETQYF.

The gene calls are TRBV7-2 and TRBJ2-5, with 9 positions matching TRBD1. Per germline, CDR1 SGHTA and CDR2 FQGNSA. This CDR3 has 14 amino acids. The junction had 12 bases not matched to a gene; V was cut back by 5 bases and J by 11 bases. The CDR3 region has the DNA TGTGCCAGCAGCCCCCGGACAGGGGACCTAGAGCAGTACTTC. Translated, it gives CASSPRTGDLEQYF.

The V and J genes are TRBV5-1 and TRBJ2-1; no clear D gene. V gave up 3 bases and J gave up 7 bases, with 14 bases separating them. Germline CDR1 is SGHRS and CDR2 is YFSETQ. This CDR3 spans 14 amino acids. This CDR3 is CASSSQGAQNEQFF. In nucleotides, the CDR3 is TGCGCCAGCAGCTCCCAAGGAGCGCAAAATGAGCAGTTCTTC.

This sequence joins TRBV9 and TRBJ1-2; tentative D call: TRBD1 (6 bases). Trimming took off 7 bases at V and 8 bases at J, with 15 bases between the two ends. Germline V gene sequence: CDR1 SGDLS, CDR2 YYNGEE. The CDR3 runs to 12 residues. Here the CDR3 reads CASFRQEEGYTF. The CDR3 nucleotides are TGTGCCAGCTTCCGACAGGAAGAGGGCTACACCTTC.

The J gene is TRBJ1-2, the V gene TRBV2, with D tentatively TRBD1 (5 bases). The CDR3 has 13 residues. CDR1 and CDR2 (germline): SNHLY, FYNNEI. V gave up 5 bases and J gave up 8 bases, with 15 bases separating them. The CDR3 sequence: CASSPWGVEGYTF. The DNA of the CDR3 is TGTGCCAGCAGTCCCTGGGGGGTGGAGGGCTACACCTTC.

This chain links TRBV7-8 with TRBJ1-5, with 9 bases matching TRBD1. The CDR3 spans 16 residues. CDR1 is SGHVS and CDR2 is FQNEAQ in the germline V gene. V shed 1 base, J shed 1 base, and the junction held 2 bases outside the gene matches. The CDR3: CASSLVGTGSNQPQHF. Written as DNA, the CDR3 is TGTGCCAGCAGCTTAGTGGGGACAGGGAGCAATCAGCCCCAGCATTTT.

This clone appeared a few times. This rearrangement joins TRBV7-9 to TRBJ1-5; TRBD1 agrees at 8 bases. Germline trimming cut 1 base from V and 4 bases from J; bases unmatched to any gene: 6. The CDR3 spans 16 residues. CDR1 and CDR2 from the germline V gene are SEHNR and FQNEAQ (reference sequence). The CDR3 here is CASSLGTGSLNQPQHF. CDR3 DNA sequence: TGTGCCAGCAGCTTAGGGACAGGGAGCCTGAATCAGCCCCAGCATTTT.

The rearrangement joins TRBV7-2 to TRBJ2-1; TRBD2 matches at 11 bases. The germline gives CDR1 SGHTA, CDR2 FQGNSA. CDR3 length: 15 residues. V lost 6 bases and J lost 3; bases outside the gene matches: 4. This CDR3 reads CASSTTSGDYNEQFF. CDR3 coding DNA: TGTGCCAGCAGTACGACTAGCGGGGACTACAATGAGCAGTTCTTC.

The chain uses TRBV29-1 and TRBJ2-1; 11 bases align to TRBD2. The CDR3 has 15 amino acids. The trim removed 7 bases at V and 8 bases at J, leaving 13 bases unmatched. Germline V lookup: CDR1 SQVTM, CDR2 ANQGSEA. The chain's CDR3 is CSAASTSGSWDEQFF. DNA of the CDR3: TGCAGCGCTGCGTCCACTAGCGGGAGTTGGGATGAGCAGTTCTTC.

The chain combines TRBV5-1 with TRBJ2-2; D call uncertain. CDR3 size: 14 residues. V was trimmed by 5 bases and J by 4 bases, leaving 12 bases between them. CDR1 is SGHRS and CDR2 is YFSETQ in the germline V gene. The CDR3 nucleotides are TGCGCCAGCAGTACCAGTTATCGCACCGGGGAGCTGTTTTTT. This codes for CASSTSYRTGELFF.

In its sample, this clone was seen once. This chain joins TRBV5-1 and TRBJ2-1; possibly TRBD2 for D (5 bases). V was cut by 6 bases and J by 0 bases, with 10 bases left in between. Germline V gene data show CDR1 as SGHRS and CDR2 as YFSETQ. The CDR3 loop spans 14 amino acids. CDR3 DNA: TGCGCCAGCACCCGAGCGGACTCCTACAATGAGCAGTTCTTC. This translates into CASTRADSYNEQFF.

The V gene is TRBV10-3, the J gene TRBJ2-5; 10 bases are shared with TRBD1. Germline assignment: CDR1 ENHRY and CDR2 SYGVKD. V dropped 2 bases and J dropped 7; count of bases not matched to a gene: 10. CDR3 length: 16 amino acids. The CDR3 sequence: CAISENPTGGLGTQYF. The CDR3, as DNA: TGTGCCATCAGTGAGAATCCGACAGGGGGCTTAGGGACCCAGTACTTC.

The rearrangement links TRBV5-1 to TRBJ2-7, with 9 bases aligning to TRBD1. The CDR3 has 15 amino acids. V lost 4 bases to trimming and J lost 2 bases; unmatched junction nucleotides: 7. Germline CDR1 reads SGHRS; CDR2 reads YFSETQ. In nucleotides, the CDR3 is TGCGCCAGCAGCCGACTTGGGACAGGGCCCTACGAGCAGTACTTC. Protein product: CASSRLGTGPYEQYF.

The chain employs TRBV11-2 and TRBJ2-7; the D gene is possibly TRBD1 (6 bases). Deletions cut 4 bases from V and 0 bases from J, with 19 bases between. This CDR3 is 17 amino acids long. CDR1 SGHAT and CDR2 FQNNGV come from the germline V gene. The CDR3 region has the DNA TGTGCCAGCAGCTCGAACCCGACGACAGGCGGCTCCTACGAGCAGTACTTC. Its protein is CASSSNPTTGGSYEQYF.

Comment on this clone: Likely a read error: the CDR3 ends without its conserved phenylalanine or tryptophan. The DNA is left out, because the CDR3 cannot be placed on it with certainty; the CDR3 is given as TCRdb lists it. V is TRBV5-1 and J is TRBJ2-4; TRBD2, the D gene given by the table, was not confirmed from the DNA. The CDR3 totals 14 residues, both ends included. Germline CDR1 reads SGHRS; CDR2 reads YFSETQ. The CDR3 spells CASGGGAGRDIQHS.